This is a list of T cell receptor beta chains from one sample in a study of T-cell reconstitution after alpha-beta-depleted transplantation in children. TCRdb re-analysed the PCR reads in MiXCR, keeping a single row per CDR3 protein. This table holds 300,000 to 400,000 distinct CDR3 sequences, approximately 20% found once. Sequencing used PBMCs, mostly from graft donor cells, obtained 180 days after TCRalphabeta/CD19-depleted stem cell transplant. These receptors were collected from a male patient between 5 and 17 years old who had a stem cell transplant for acute lymphoblastic leukemia, so the T cells may come from the graft donor. The CDR3 runs from the conserved cysteine through the conserved F or W. Fields, in order: CDR3 DNA, CDR3 protein, D gene, J gene, V gene, CDR3 length, clone size. A D gene is named only where the DNA matches it firmly. A clone size is listed for some rows: how often the clone was seen (once, few, many), or a class if it is expanded.

TGTGCCAGCTGCTTTGGGTTCCTCGGGGCCAACGTCCTGACTTTC,CASCFGFLGANVLTF,NA,TRBJ2-6,TRBV12-3/TRBV12-4,15,NA
TGTGCCAGCAGTTGGAGCCCCCAAGAGACCCAGTACTTC,CASSWSPQETQYF,NA,TRBJ2-5,TRBV7-9,13,few
TGTGCCAGCACCCCTTACCGGACAGGAACTTACGAGCAGTACTTC,CASTPYRTGTYEQYF,TRBD1,TRBJ2-7,TRBV5-6,15,few
TGCGCCAGCAGCTTGGTTTCTTTTGGAGATACGCAGTATTTT,CASSLVSFGDTQYF,NA,TRBJ2-3,TRBV5-1,14,few
TGCAGCGTTGAAGATCCCATGAATGAGCAGTTCTTC,CSVEDPMNEQFF,NA,TRBJ2-1,TRBV29-1,12,many
TGTGCCAGCAGTTTAGTTGTCGCAGAGACCCAGTACTTC,CASSLVVAETQYF,NA,TRBJ2-5,TRBV12-3/TRBV12-4,13,NA
TGTGCCACCAGTGTCACAGGGGCCGGGGAGCTGTTTTTT,CATSVTGAGELFF,TRBD1,TRBJ2-2,TRBV24-1,13,few
TGTGCCAGCAGCCCCTGGGGAGGGTTCACCTACAATGAGCAGTTCTTC,CASSPWGGFTYNEQFF,TRBD2,TRBJ2-1,TRBV7-8,16,NA
TGTGCCAGCAGCTTCGTTTACTTAGGCATTCAGTACTTC,CASSFVYLGIQYF,NA,TRBJ2-4,TRBV7-9,13,NA
TGTGCCAGCACCCAGGGGGGGTTTGCTGAAGCTTTCTTT,CASTQGGFAEAFF,TRBD1,TRBJ1-1,TRBV12-3/TRBV12-4,13,few
TGTGCCAGCAGCTTCCTAGCGGGGTTTGACAATGAGCAGTTCTTC,CASSFLAGFDNEQFF,TRBD2,TRBJ2-1,TRBV7-9,15,few
TGTGCCAGCAGCTTGGGCGGCGAGCAGTACTTC,CASSLGGEQYF,NA,TRBJ2-7,TRBV5-1,11,many
TGCGCCAGCAGCCAGGTCTGGGACAGTTGGGATGGCTACACCTTC,CASSQVWDSWDGYTF,TRBD1,TRBJ1-2,TRBV4-1,15,NA
TGTGCCAGCAGCTTAGAGTCCGTGACAGAACCACGTAACTATGGCTACACCTTC,CASSLESVTEPRNYGYTF,NA,TRBJ1-2,TRBV11-1,18,few